This note documents a single T cell receptor beta chain sequence. Its matching antigen is unknown. The sample is drawn from a study of shared clonotypes between healthy human individuals. Study as a whole: Contributing individuals were a couple of females and a few males aged 18 to 49.

Overall study findings and caveats: Only a few donors were included, so the genetic and exposure-history diversity represented was limited. Rarefaction exposed incomplete sorted-subset sequencing despite large depth.

The protocol was immunoSEQ multiplex PCR, while the TCRdb copy is restricted to in-frame clones and leaves out a portion. The top ten hold around 0.066% of the sample, which has more than 400,000 clones, 95% to 97% seen once. The split of CD4+ cells yielded CD45RA+ naive and CD45RA-negative memory subsets. This sequence was found in a woman in her twenties or thirties in good health. The specimen was naive CD4+ T cells sorted from blood. Subset given: CD45RA+ positively selected.

The CDR3 region has the DNA TGTGCCAGCAGTAGAGGACATACAACCTACGAGCAGTACTTC. Encoded protein: CASSRGHTTYEQYF. The chain combines TRBV2 with TRBJ2-7; D is possibly TRBD1 (5 bases). Per germline, CDR1 SNHLY and CDR2 FYNNEI. The V end lost 5 bases, the J end lost 2 bases, and 13 bases lay between the germline ends. The CDR3 has 14 amino acids.